Listed below are T cell receptor beta chains from one sample, sequenced in a study of CD8 T cells in ankylosing spondylitis. Each CDR3 protein gets one entry after TCRdb re-called the 5' RACE reads with MiXCR. The data contain about 140,000 distinct CDR3 sequences, about an eighth of them seen just once; the ten biggest clones take up around 4.1%. Sequences were obtained from blood, either unsorted or a sorted T cell fraction (not recorded which). The receptors stem from a female donor with ankylosing spondylitis or in good health (not recorded which). Each CDR3 is given with its conserved first and last residue. The order of the fields is D gene, clone size, CDR3 length, V gene, J gene, CDR3 DNA, CDR3 protein. The D gene is left open where the match is weak. Clone size is shown for a subset of rows, as once, few, many or a class of expanded clone.

TRBD2	many	18	TRBV12-3/TRBV12-4	TRBJ2-1	TGTGCCAGCAGTTTCGACAGGGTTGGGAGTAGCGGGAGCAATGAGCAGTTCTTC	CASSFDRVGSSGSNEQFF
-	many	14	TRBV5-1	TRBJ2-7	TGCGCCAGCAGCTTACTAGGGGATACCTACGAGCAGTACTTC	CASSLLGDTYEQYF
TRBD1	many	15	TRBV28	TRBJ1-5	TGTGCCAGCGGATCCCTCAGGGGGTTCAATCAGCCCCAGCATTTT	CASGSLRGFNQPQHF
TRBD2	many	14	TRBV5-1	TRBJ2-1	TGCGCCAGCAGCTTGGGACTAGCCCGGAATGAGCAGTTCTTC	CASSLGLARNEQFF
TRBD2	many	16	TRBV5-1	TRBJ2-1	TGCGCCAGCCGGGTGGAAGCGGGACTAGCTTCAGAGGAGCAGTTCTTC	CASRVEAGLASEEQFF
TRBD1	many	13	TRBV5-1	TRBJ2-1	TGCGCCAGCGCCCGACAGGGTGCCAATGAGCAGTTCTTC	CASARQGANEQFF
-	many	16	TRBV5-4	TRBJ1-2	TGTGCCAGCAGCTTGAGATCGGGAGGGGCTAACTATGGCTACACCTTC	CASSLRSGGANYGYTF
-	many	14	TRBV19	TRBJ2-2	TGTGCCAGTAGTATAACAGAGAACACCGGGGAGCTGTTTTTT	CASSITENTGELFF
-	-	13	TRBV18	TRBJ2-5	TGTGCCAGCTCACCAATGGGGGGAGAGACCCAGTACTTC	CASSPMGGETQYF
TRBD1	many	16	TRBV24-1	TRBJ1-2	TGTGCCACCAGTGAACCACCCCGGGACAGGTTGTCTGGCTACACCTTC	CATSEPPRDRLSGYTF
TRBD2	-	13	TRBV19	TRBJ2-1	TGTGCCTGCCGGGGACTAGCCGACAATGAGCAGTTCTTC	CACRGLADNEQFF
-	-	15	TRBV28	TRBJ1-5	TGTGCCAGCAGTTTTACAGGGTCATTCAATCAGCCCCAGCATTTT	CASSFTGSFNQPQHF
-	many	16	TRBV11-3	TRBJ1-1	TGTGCCAGCAGCTCTGACCCGACTCTAAAGGACACTGAAGCTTTCTTT	CASSSDPTLKDTEAFF
-	many	15	TRBV12-3/TRBV12-4	TRBJ1-5	TGTGCCAGCAGAGCCTCCGGGACGGCGAATCAGCCCCAGCATTTT	CASRASGTANQPQHF
TRBD1	many	13	TRBV12-3/TRBV12-4	TRBJ1-5	TGTGCCAGCAGTACGACAGGGAATCAGCCCCAGCATTTT	CASSTTGNQPQHF
TRBD1	few	14	TRBV28	TRBJ1-2	TGTGCCAGCAGATCACAGGGGGCGAGCTATGGCTACACCTTC	CASRSQGASYGYTF
TRBD2	-	15	TRBV30	TRBJ2-1	TGTGCCTGCAGTGAAGGGACTAGTCCCTACAATGAGCAGTTCTTC	CACSEGTSPYNEQFF
TRBD2	-	16	TRBV7-8	TRBJ2-5	TGTGCCAGCAGCTTTGGGACTAGCTACGAGCGGGAGACCCAGTACTTC	CASSFGTSYERETQYF
TRBD1	few	15	TRBV12-3/TRBV12-4	TRBJ2-7	TGTGCCAGCAGTAGACCACCGGGACAGAAAGAAGAGCAGTACTTC	CASSRPPGQKEEQYF
TRBD2	many	15	TRBV12-3/TRBV12-4	TRBJ2-1	TGTGCCAGCAGTTCTAGCGGGAGGGTCTACAATGAGCAGTTCTTC	CASSSSGRVYNEQFF
-	many	15	TRBV18	TRBJ2-3	TGTGCCAGCTCACCCTATCAGGACCAGCTGGGTACGCAGTATTTT	CASSPYQDQLGTQYF
-	many	15	TRBV27	TRBJ2-3	TGTGCCAGCAGTAGTATAGCCACCCGGAAGATAACGCAGTATTTT	CASSSIATRKITQYF
-	many	13	TRBV7-2	TRBJ1-1	TGTGCCAGCAGCTCGGGGTTTAACACTGAAGCTTTCTTT	CASSSGFNTEAFF
-	many	14	TRBV12-3/TRBV12-4	TRBJ2-2	TGTGCCAGCAGTTTCAGACAGAACACCGGGGAGCTGTTTTTT	CASSFRQNTGELFF
-	many	14	TRBV5-1	TRBJ1-2	TGCGCCAGCAGCCCTGACCGGGGAAGCTATGGCTACACCTTC	CASSPDRGSYGYTF
-	many	15	TRBV5-1	TRBJ2-3	TGCGCCAGCAGCTTCACAGGGCTAGGCACAGATACGCAGTATTTT	CASSFTGLGTDTQYF
-	many	14	TRBV27	TRBJ2-7	TGTGCCAGCAGCCCCCGGGGGCAGCAAGGCGAGCAGTACTTC	CASSPRGQQGEQYF
TRBD2	many	15	TRBV28	TRBJ2-3	TGTGCCAGCAGTCCGGGACTAGCGAGCACAGATACGCAGTATTTT	CASSPGLASTDTQYF
-	many	13	TRBV7-9	TRBJ1-4	TGTGCCAGCAGCCCCCACACGGATGAAAAACTGTTTTTT	CASSPHTDEKLFF
-	many	12	TRBV7-8	TRBJ2-5	TGTGCCAGCAGCGTCGAAAGAGAGACCCAGTACTTC	CASSVERETQYF
-	many	15	TRBV9	TRBJ2-1	TGTGCCAGCAGCGAGGGACGGGACACCCTTGGTGAGCAGTTCTTC	CASSEGRDTLGEQFF
-	-	15	TRBV5-1	TRBJ2-5	TGCGCCAGCAGCTCATGGTCGAGCCCCCAAGAGACCCAGTACTTC	CASSSWSSPQETQYF
TRBD2	many	16	TRBV19	TRBJ2-1	TGTGCCAGTAGTAACTCGGGGACTAGCGGTTACAATGAGCAGTTCTTC	CASSNSGTSGYNEQFF